Below, 30 T cell receptor beta chains from the same sample are listed, as sequenced in a study of T cell changes during pregnancy in multiple sclerosis. The repertoire was sequenced with immunoSEQ multiplex PCR; TCRdb's copy has only in-frame clones and lacks some. The sample carries 90,000 to 95,000 clones, 80% to 95% recorded once. This material consisted of peripheral blood, taken in the first trimester of pregnancy. The receptors shown here come from a female donor with multiple sclerosis, enrolled in a pregnancy study.

The V and J genes are TRBV4-1 and TRBJ1-6; D is uncertain. V lost 4 bases to trimming and J lost 7 bases, with 5 bases between them. The CDR3 runs 12 residues. Germline assignment: CDR1 MGHRA and CDR2 YSYEKL. The CDR3 region has the DNA TGCGCCAGCAGCCGGCCCAATTCACCCCTCCACTTT. Translation: CASSRPNSPLHF.

The chain couples TRBV9 to TRBJ1-6; weak D call: TRBD1 (6 bases). The CDR3 has 14 amino acids. Trimming removed 4 bases from V and 7 bases from J, with 12 bases in between. The germline V gene has CDR1 SGDLS and CDR2 YYNGEE. The CDR3, as DNA: TGTGCCAGCAGCCACGACAGGATGAATTCACCCCTCCACTTT. It is translated as CASSHDRMNSPLHF.

This chain connects TRBV19 to TRBJ1-2; 11 nucleotides agree with TRBD1. The CDR3 runs to 13 residues. The V and J ends lost 6 bases and 4 bases, in that order; junction bases with no gene match: 1. Per germline, CDR1 LNHDA and CDR2 SQIVND (reference sequence). The CDR3 protein is CASRGQGAYGYTF. The CDR3 DNA reads as TGTGCCAGTAGAGGACAGGGGGCCTATGGCTACACCTTC.

The rearrangement uses TRBV5-4 and TRBJ1-6, with 7 bases identical to TRBD1. After removal of 3 bases from V and 9 bases from J, the junction contained 6 bases not matched to a gene. Germline V gene sequence: CDR1 SGHNT, CDR2 YYREEE (reference sequence). The CDR3 is 14 amino acids. The DNA for the CDR3 is TGTGCCAGCAGCTCACAGGGGCAGGGTTCACCCCTCCACTTT. Its protein product is CASSSQGQGSPLHF.

This chain joins TRBV11-2 and TRBJ1-4; no definite D call. CDR1 and CDR2 (germline): SGHAT, FQNNGV. The CDR3 has 15 amino acids. Trimming took 5 bases from V and 7 from J, leaving 17 bases between them. This CDR3 reads CASSPLGGNTEKLFF. DNA for the CDR3: TGTGCCAGCAGCCCCTTGGGAGGGAATACTGAAAAACTGTTTTTT.

CDR3 residues: CATDPRGPDNEQFF. Written as DNA, the CDR3 is TGCGCCACCGACCCGAGGGGGCCGGACAATGAGCAGTTCTTC. The gene calls are TRBV10-2 and TRBJ2-1, with 7 bases identical to TRBD1. V lost 10 bases to trimming and J lost 5 bases; unmatched junction nucleotides: 11. The V gene's germline CDR1 is WSHSY and CDR2 SAAADI. The CDR3 runs 14 residues.

The V call is TRBV29-1, the J call TRBJ2-3; TRBD1 aligns across 7 bases. This CDR3 region has 12 residues. Germline trimming cut 6 bases from V and 3 bases from J; bases unmatched to any gene: 3. CDR1 is SQVTM, CDR2 ANQGSEA, per germline. The CDR3 region is CSVAQGTDTQYF. CDR3 sequence (DNA): TGCAGCGTCGCACAGGGGACAGATACGCAGTATTTT.

The chain employs TRBV7-3 and TRBJ1-2; D may be TRBD1 (5 bases). The germline V gene encodes CDR1 SGHTA and CDR2 FQGTGA. There are 14 residues in the CDR3. Trimming left V 5 bases short and J 4 bases short, with 14 bases between. CDR3 sequence reads: CASSDLTVPYGYTF. The DNA of the CDR3 is TGTGCCAGCAGCGACCTGACAGTTCCCTATGGCTACACCTTC.

This chain connects TRBV6-6 to TRBJ1-6; D gene uncertain. The CDR3 has 14 amino acids. Germline CDR1 is MNHNY and CDR2 is SVGAGI (reference sequence). Between the trimmed V and J ends, which lost 6 bases and 7 bases, there was a span of 13 bases. The CDR3 coding sequence is TGTGCCAGCAGCCTCGACTACGTGAATTCACCCCTCCACTTT. Amino acid sequence: CASSLDYVNSPLHF.

The genes are TRBV27 and TRBJ1-1; D may be TRBD1 (5 bases). The CDR3 consists of 15 residues. The V and J ends lost 0 bases and 7 bases respectively, with 15 bases between them. Germline loops: CDR1 MNHEY, CDR2 SMNVEV (reference sequence). In nucleotides, the CDR3 is TGTGCCAGCAGTTTATCCCCCGGGCTAGGGGTTGAAGCTTTCTTT. Protein sequence: CASSLSPGLGVEAFF.

The V call is TRBV14, the J call TRBJ1-1; D gene uncertain. V dropped 1 base and J dropped 0 bases, with 9 bases sitting between them. The CDR3 loop spans 15 amino acids. Germline V lookup: CDR1 SGHDN, CDR2 FVKESK. The CDR3: CASSQVSVMNTEAFF. DNA of the CDR3: TGTGCCAGCAGCCAAGTGTCCGTAATGAACACTGAAGCTTTCTTT.

This clone was detected once. The chain couples TRBV7-9 to TRBJ1-2, with a tentative D call TRBD1 (6 bases). The CDR3 has 14 amino acids. The germline V and J ends were trimmed by 2 bases and 4 bases, with 11 bases remaining between them. Germline CDR1 and CDR2: SEHNR and FQNEAQ (reference sequence). The CDR3 DNA sequence: TGTGCCAGCAGCTTACCCCGGACAGTCTATGGCTACACCTTC. It specifies CASSLPRTVYGYTF.

The V call is TRBV14, the J call TRBJ2-1, with D possibly matching TRBD2 (5 bases). The CDR3 extends over 14 amino acids. Per germline, CDR1 SGHDN and CDR2 FVKESK. V lost 4 bases to trimming and J lost 6 bases, with 13 bases between them. The CDR3, as DNA: TGTGCCAGCAGCCTTGGGGAGTGGGGCAATGAGCAGTTCTTC. This sequence encodes CASSLGEWGNEQFF.

The chain uses TRBV9 and TRBJ2-7, with a possible D match to TRBD2 (6 bases). CDR3 length: 14 amino acids. V lost 7 bases to trimming and J lost 6 bases, with 20 bases between them. Germline CDR1 and CDR2: SGDLS and YYNGEE. The CDR3 nucleotides read TGTGCCAGCGCCTCCGGGACTGAGGGTCTCGAGCAGTACTTC. Protein sequence: CASASGTEGLEQYF.

V and J are TRBV2 and TRBJ2-7, with 8 bases identical to TRBD1. With 10 bases clipped from V and 1 base from J, the junction kept 9 bases outside the gene matches. This CDR3 region has 14 residues. The germline CDR1 and CDR2 sequences are SNHLY and FYNNEI. DNA of the CDR3: TGTGCCAACGGACAGGGAGGAGAATCCTACGAGCAGTACTTC. Protein: CANGQGGESYEQYF.

The V gene is TRBV19, the J gene TRBJ2-5; 8 bases are a match to TRBD1. V lost 7 bases and J lost 1; bases outside the gene matches: 8. The germline gives CDR1 LNHDA, CDR2 SQIVND (reference sequence). The length of the CDR3 is 15 residues. CDR3 sequence: CASTGQGAPQETQYF. CDR3 DNA: TGTGCCAGTACTGGGCAGGGGGCCCCCCAAGAGACCCAGTACTTC.

This chain links TRBV5-1 with TRBJ2-1, with TRBD2 as a possible D gene (7 bases). This CDR3 is 16 amino acids long. CDR1 is SGHRS and CDR2 is YFSETQ in the germline V gene. Trimming pared 7 bases from V and 4 bases from J, leaving 21 bases between. The CDR3 protein is CASGAIGGQSYNEQFF. DNA for the CDR3: TGCGCCAGCGGTGCTATCGGGGGGCAATCTTACAATGAGCAGTTCTTC.

J is TRBJ1-3 and V is TRBV6-1; D is unresolved. This CDR3 is 13 amino acids long. Between the trimmed V and J ends, which lost 4 bases and 8 bases, there was a span of 12 bases. Germline V gene lookup returns CDR1 MNHNS and CDR2 SASEGT. For the CDR3, the DNA is TGTGCCAGCAGTGTTAACGGGAGGGACACCATATATTTT. Translation gives CASSVNGRDTIYF.

This clone was counted once. This chain uses TRBV12-5 with TRBJ2-7; weak D call: TRBD1 (8 bases). Germline CDR1 is LGHNT and CDR2 is FRNRAP. Trimming stripped 2 bases from V and 1 base from J, with 15 bases between. The CDR3 consists of 16 residues. In DNA, the CDR3 is TGTGCTAGTGGTTTGCTACAGGGGGGGATGTCCTACGAGCAGTACTTC. Its translation is CASGLLQGGMSYEQYF.

V gene TRBV29-1 combines with J gene TRBJ1-5; D is unclear. V shed 3 bases and J shed 3 bases, with 21 bases lying between them. Germline V gene lookup returns CDR1 SQVTM and CDR2 ANQGSEA. The CDR3 extends over 17 amino acids. This chain's CDR3 is CSVEVTEAVRFNQPQHF. CDR3 nucleotides: TGCAGCGTTGAGGTGACGGAGGCTGTTCGATTCAATCAGCCCCAGCATTTT.

The rearrangement joins TRBV5-5 to TRBJ1-6; TRBD1 matches at 7 bases. The germline V gene has CDR1 SGHKS and CDR2 YYEKEE (reference sequence). V lost 4 bases, J lost 10 bases, and 8 bases stayed unmatched. The CDR3 runs 14 residues. CDR3 loop: CASSRGDSRSPLHF. The CDR3 DNA reads as TGTGCCAGCAGCCGAGGGGACAGTAGGTCACCCCTCCACTTT.

The chain links TRBV18 to TRBJ1-1, with 7 bases lining up with TRBD1. Germline CDR1 reads KGHSH; CDR2 reads LQKENI. The CDR3 totals 16 residues. V shed 4 bases, J shed 0 bases, and the junction held 8 bases outside the gene matches. The CDR3 reads CASSLGTAIMNTEAFF. CDR3 nucleotides: TGTGCCAGCTCACTCGGGACAGCTATTATGAACACTGAAGCTTTCTTT.

This clone was counted a single time. The rearrangement links TRBV14 to TRBJ2-1; 9 positions agree with TRBD2. The CDR3 runs 15 residues. The germline CDR1 and CDR2 sequences are SGHDN and FVKESK. V dropped 6 bases and J dropped 3; count of bases not matched to a gene: 6. CDR3 DNA sequence: TGTGCCAGCAGGCGTGCGGGGGGGGTCTACAATGAGCAGTTCTTC. This sequence encodes CASRRAGGVYNEQFF.

For this clone: Other DNA sequences in this specimen translate into the identical CDR3. The gene calls are TRBV5-1 and TRBJ2-7; a possible D gene is TRBD2 (5 bases). The CDR3 covers 13 residues. Per the germline V gene, CDR1 is SGHRS and CDR2 is YFSETQ. V dropped 5 bases and J dropped 5 bases, with 14 bases sitting between them. The DNA for the CDR3 is TGCGCCAGCAGGTTAAGGGAGCGCGACGAGCAGTACTTC. Protein: CASRLRERDEQYF. The complete variable domain, with remaining parts taken from reference TRBV5-1 and TRBJ2-7, reads KAGVTQTPRYLIKTRGQQVTLSCSPISGHRSVSWYQQTPGQGLQFLFEYFSETQRNKGNFPGRFSGRQFSNSRSEMNVSTLELGDSALYLCASRLRERDEQYFGPGTRLTVT.

The CDR3 loop reads CASSLDRGGTEAFF. The CDR3 region has the DNA TGTGCCAGCAGCTTAGACAGGGGGGGCACTGAAGCTTTCTTT. This chain connects TRBV7-9 to TRBJ1-1; 8 bases agree with TRBD1. Germline assignment: CDR1 SEHNR and CDR2 FQNEAQ (reference sequence). Trimming at V came to 1 base and at J to 4 bases, leaving 2 bases not matched to a gene. This CDR3 contains 14 residues.

In its sample, this clone was seen once. This chain joins TRBV6-1 and TRBJ2-7; D possibly corresponds to TRBD1 (5 bases). This CDR3 has 15 amino acids. Germline loops: CDR1 MNHNS, CDR2 SASEGT. V was trimmed by 2 bases and J by 7 bases, leaving 18 bases between them. The CDR3 DNA reads TGTGCCAGCAGTGAATCGAGGTCGCTACGGACAGAGCAGTACTTC. Translated, it gives CASSESRSLRTEQYF.

The chain has TRBV5-1 and TRBJ2-2, with a possible D match to TRBD2 (5 bases). With 0 bases removed from V and 1 base from J, the gap between germline ends came to 7 bases. There are 15 residues in the CDR3. The germline V gene has CDR1 SGHRS and CDR2 YFSETQ. The CDR3 nucleotides read TGCGCCAGCAGCTTGGTTGCGGGGAACACCGGGGAGCTGTTTTTT. Protein product: CASSLVAGNTGELFF.

The chain links TRBV27 to TRBJ2-7, with D tentatively TRBD2 (6 bases). There are 16 residues in the CDR3. The V end lost 2 bases, the J end lost 4 bases, and 18 bases lay between the germline ends. CDR1 and CDR2 (germline): MNHEY, SMNVEV (reference sequence). The CDR3 DNA follows: TGTGCCAGCAGTTTACGGGGGTCGGGATTAACTTACGAGCAGTACTTC. It translates to CASSLRGSGLTYEQYF.

The rearrangement links TRBV9 to TRBJ1-1; possibly TRBD1 for D (5 bases). CDR1 is SGDLS, CDR2 YYNGEE, per germline. Deletions cut 3 bases from V and 4 bases from J, with 10 bases between. This CDR3 spans 13 amino acids. The CDR3 loop is CASSGGGITEAFF. In DNA form, the CDR3 reads TGTGCCAGCAGCGGGGGGGGGATCACTGAAGCTTTCTTT.

This rearrangement joins TRBV7-8 to TRBJ1-2; D remains unclear. Trimming removed 2 bases at V and 2 bases at J, with 12 bases between. CDR1 and CDR2 (germline): SGHVS, FQNEAQ. The CDR3 runs 15 residues. CDR3 loop: CASSLMVTANYGYTF. CDR3 sequence (DNA): TGTGCCAGCAGCTTAATGGTGACTGCCAACTATGGCTACACCTTC.